This T cell receptor beta chain was captured in a study of beta chain features in type 1 diabetes. The study reverse transcribed the entire isolated RNA, so it sequenced expressed TCRB transcripts. Some clones are missing from TCRdb's copy, which holds only in-frame ones; the method was immunoSEQ multiplex PCR. The sample consists of 250,000 or so clones, 25% to 30% of them appearing once. The V gene's germline CDR1 is MNHEY and CDR2 SVGAGI. V lost 4 bases to trimming and J lost 7 bases; unmatched junction nucleotides: 12. The CDR3 sequence is 16 residues long. The material sequenced was central memory CD4+ T cells from blood. The rearrangement joins TRBV6-5 to TRBJ2-2; TRBD2 matches 7 bases. The receptor comes from a man aged 25 to 40 in good health. CDR3 nucleotides: TGTGCCAGCAGTTTCTCCGGGACTACCCTCAGCGGGGAGCTGTTTTTT. It codes for CASSFSGTTLSGELFF.